Shown below are 13 T cell receptor beta chains from a single sample sequenced in a study of blood T cell repertoires in COVID-19. Measured with immunoSEQ multiplex PCR; TCRdb has only the in-frame clones, and not every one. Among tens of thousands of clones, 80% to 90% were seen once, and the ten largest hold more than 7%. Sequences were obtained from peripheral blood. These receptors were collected from an older woman with acute or convalescent COVID-19.

The gene calls are TRBV5-4 and TRBJ1-6; 8 bases match TRBD1. CDR1 is SGHNT and CDR2 is YYREEE in the germline V gene (reference sequence). The CDR3 spans 14 residues. Losses at the gene ends were 4 bases for V and 10 bases for J; bases not matched to a gene: 7. The CDR3, as DNA: TGTGCCAGCAGCGTGGGACAGGACAGCTCACCCCTCCACTTT. This translates into CASSVGQDSSPLHF.

This clone has just one count. The chain employs TRBV3-1 (or the pseudogene TRBV3-2) and TRBJ2-7, with a weak D call TRBD2 (6 bases). The CDR3 consists of 13 residues. Trimming took off 1 base at V and 6 bases at J, with 10 bases between the two ends. Looked up from germline, CDR1 is LGHDT and CDR2 is YNNKEL (reference sequence). The CDR3 sequence: CASSQVLGGEQYV. DNA for the CDR3: TGTGCCAGCAGCCAAGTTTTGGGGGGCGAGCAGTACGTC.

The chain links TRBV11-2 to TRBJ2-5; the match to TRBD1 covers 7 bases. This CDR3 spans 15 amino acids. V shed 7 bases and J 5 bases; nucleotides not matched to a gene: 13. CDR1 is SGHAT, CDR2 FQNNGV, per germline. The CDR3 sequence: CASNPTGALGETQYF. The CDR3 bases are TGTGCCAGCAACCCCACAGGGGCCCTAGGGGAGACCCAGTACTTC.

The CDR3 DNA reads TGTGCCAGCAGCTTTGACTCCGCTTTGGGGGAGCTGTTTTTT. It yields the protein CASSFDSALGELFF. V and J are TRBV5-4 and TRBJ2-2; D call uncertain. CDR1 SGHNT and CDR2 YYREEE come from the germline V gene (reference sequence). The CDR3 runs to 14 residues. The germline V and J ends were trimmed by 2 bases and 8 bases, with 13 bases remaining between them.

The V call is TRBV5-1, the J call TRBJ2-2; 9 nucleotides match TRBD1. Per germline, CDR1 SGHRS and CDR2 YFSETQ. This CDR3 has 15 amino acids. V lost 3 bases, J lost 4 bases, and 4 bases stayed unmatched. In DNA, the CDR3 is TGCGCCAGCAGCTCCGGGACAGGGACCACCGGGGAGCTGTTTTTT. It is translated as CASSSGTGTTGELFF.

This rearrangement joins TRBV11-2 to TRBJ1-2; D ambiguous. The V end lost 4 bases, the J end lost 7 bases, and 19 bases lay between the germline ends. The CDR3 contains 15 residues. Looked up from germline, CDR1 is SGHAT and CDR2 is FQNNGV. The CDR3 sequence is CASSSTAGALSGYTF. In DNA, the CDR3 is TGTGCCAGCAGCTCTACAGCGGGTGCCCTATCTGGCTACACCTTC.

This clone was seen only once. The genes are TRBV6-2 or TRBV6-3 and TRBJ1-4, with unresolved D. This CDR3 comprises 14 residues. Germline values: CDR1 MNHEY, CDR2 SVGEGT. V lost 0 bases to trimming and J lost 7 bases, with 9 bases between them. CDR3 DNA sequence: TGTGCCAGCAGTTACTCGACATCGACTGAAAAACTGTTTTTT. Its translation: CASSYSTSTEKLFF.

The chain combines TRBV7-2 with TRBJ2-3, with D maybe TRBD2 (6 bases). The CDR3 has 15 amino acids. Germline CDR1 and CDR2: SGHTA and FQGNSA. V was cut by 2 bases and J by 1 base, with 10 bases left in between. CDR3 residues: CASSLYSGGTDTQYF. The DNA for the CDR3 is TGTGCCAGCAGCTTATATTCGGGGGGCACAGATACGCAGTATTTT.

The rearrangement uses TRBV29-1 and TRBJ1-1; TRBD1 matches 9 bases. With 4 bases clipped from V and 4 bases from J, the junction kept 16 bases outside the gene matches. Looked up from germline, CDR1 is SQVTM and CDR2 is ANQGSEA. CDR3 size: 17 residues. The CDR3 sequence: CSVGAGLNRGRGTEAFF. CDR3 sequence (DNA): TGCAGCGTTGGTGCTGGGCTGAACAGGGGGCGGGGCACTGAAGCTTTCTTT.

CDR3 region: CASSPGGLVYNEQFF. CDR3 nucleotides: TGCGCCAGCAGCCCCGGTGGACTAGTCTACAATGAGCAGTTCTTC. V and J are TRBV4-3 and TRBJ2-1; 7 bases align to TRBD2. Germline lookup yields CDR1 LGHNA and CDR2 YSLEER. The ends lost 4 bases at V and 3 bases at J; junction bases unmatched: 6. The CDR3 has 15 amino acids.

The chain combines TRBV29-1 with TRBJ1-2, with D possibly TRBD1 on 5 matching bases. CDR3 length: 12 amino acids. With 7 bases removed from V and 1 base from J, the gap between germline ends came to 10 bases. Per the germline V gene, CDR1 is SQVTM and CDR2 is ANQGSEA. As DNA, the CDR3 is TGCAGCGCCCTGACAGATAACTATGGCTACACCTTC. This gives the protein CSALTDNYGYTF.

The genes are TRBV18 and TRBJ1-1, with D maybe TRBD1 (5 bases). Trimming cost V 3 bases and J 0 bases, with 17 bases left between them. The CDR3 runs to 17 residues. Germline CDR1 reads KGHSH; CDR2 reads LQKENI. In DNA form, the CDR3 reads TGTGCCAGCTCACCGTTCTCAGAATTAGGGGTGAACACTGAAGCTTTCTTT. Translating gives CASSPFSELGVNTEAFF.

V is TRBV5-4 and J is TRBJ2-6, with 7 bases lining up with TRBD1. The CDR3 sequence is 18 residues long. The germline gives CDR1 SGHNT, CDR2 YYREEE (reference sequence). With V trimmed by 4 bases and J by 1 base, 11 bases remained unmatched. The CDR3, as DNA: TGTGCCAGCAGCCTCGGACAGGATCGCTTATCTGGGGCCAACGTCCTGACTTTC. Its translation is CASSLGQDRLSGANVLTF.